The present T cell receptor beta chain was sequenced within a study of blood T cell repertoires in COVID-19. In the study overall: Material from acute and convalescent COVID-19 was sourced from the United States, Italy and Spain. Nucleic acid was either cDNA or gDNA, and it came from T cells, B-cell-depleted T cells, or PBMCs.

The CDR3 loop spans 18 amino acids. Trimming stripped 0 bases from V and 2 bases from J, with 17 bases between. Germline V gene sequence: CDR1 MGHRA, CDR2 YSYEKL. Original handling: Scientists estimated how many nucleated cells there were by amplifying reference gene primers. Generated by immunoSEQ multiplex PCR, the TCRdb table keeps only in-frame clones and is missing some. The V and J calls and clone size are taken from that table; D and trimming were inferred from the DNA. The repertoire holds 45,000 to 60,000 clones, with about 87% as singletons. The source is a human donor with active COVID-19. The donor label of this sample is uncertain. This chain joins TRBV4-1 and TRBJ1-5; the D gene is possibly TRBD1 (5 bases). Sequenced input: peripheral blood. In nucleotides, the CDR3 is TGCGCCAGCAGCCAAGATACCCGCTACTGGGGGGGCAATCAGCCCCAGCATTTT. It encodes CASSQDTRYWGGNQPQHF.